A selection of T cell receptor beta chains follows, all from one sample in a study of blood T cell repertoires in COVID-19. TCRdb's table, derived via immunoSEQ multiplex PCR, lists solely in-frame clones and lacks some. The table records a few hundred thousand clones, around 89% of them present only once. Input material: peripheral blood. The receptors here all came from a woman aged 25-40 years with COVID-19, enrolled during active disease. Both conserved end residues are part of each CDR3. A D gene is named only where the DNA matches it firmly. A clone size is listed for some rows: how often the clone was seen (once, few, many), or a class if it is expanded.

size: few; D: .; J: TRBJ1-3; V: TRBV6-5; CDR3: CASSYSPGGNTIYF; DNA: TGTGCCAGCAGTTACTCGCCCGGGGGAAACACCATATATTTT
size: .; D: .; J: TRBJ1-5; V: TRBV6-2/TRBV6-3; CDR3: CASSYSMAQPSNQPQHF; DNA: TGTGCCAGCAGTTACTCGATGGCACAGCCTAGCAATCAGCCCCAGCATTTT
size: .; D: TRBD2; J: TRBJ2-3; V: TRBV19; CDR3: CASSVGLVQDTQYF; DNA: TGTGCCAGTAGTGTCGGACTAGTACAAGATACGCAGTATTTT
size: .; D: .; J: TRBJ1-2; V: TRBV11-2; CDR3: CASSLDPYGYTF; DNA: TGTGCCAGCAGCTTAGATCCTTATGGCTACACCTTC
size: .; D: .; J: TRBJ2-2; V: TRBV6-2/TRBV6-3; CDR3: CASSLGRVDTGELFF; DNA: TGTGCCAGCAGCTTGGGCAGGGTGGACACCGGGGAGCTGTTTTTT
size: .; D: TRBD2; J: TRBJ2-2; V: TRBV7-2; CDR3: CASSFYNRAIAGASGELFF; DNA: TGTGCCAGCAGCTTCTATAACAGGGCCATAGCGGGAGCCAGCGGGGAGCTGTTTTTT
size: .; D: TRBD1; J: TRBJ1-2; V: TRBV4-3; CDR3: CASSQEGQGDYGYTF; DNA: TGCGCCAGCAGCCAAGAGGGACAGGGTGACTATGGCTACACCTTC
size: .; D: .; J: TRBJ2-1; V: TRBV6-6; CDR3: CASSYSTHEQFF; DNA: TGTGCCAGCAGTTACTCGACACATGAGCAGTTCTTC
size: .; D: TRBD1; J: TRBJ1-5; V: TRBV19; CDR3: CASSIGTGPYSNQPQHF; DNA: TGTGCCAGTAGTATCGGGACAGGGCCTTATAGCAATCAGCCCCAGCATTTT
size: .; D: .; J: TRBJ2-5; V: TRBV7-2; CDR3: CASSPDGSWETQYF; DNA: TGTGCCAGCAGCCCCGACGGGAGCTGGGAGACCCAGTACTTC
size: .; D: TRBD2; J: TRBJ2-3; V: TRBV5-1; CDR3: CASSLIGGRALTDTQYF; DNA: TGCGCCAGCAGCTTGATCGGCGGGAGGGCCTTAACAGATACGCAGTATTTT
size: .; D: .; J: TRBJ1-1; V: TRBV24-1; CDR3: CATSDLQGVRAFF; DNA: TGTGCCACCAGTGATTTGCAAGGGGTTCGGGCTTTCTTT
size: .; D: .; J: TRBJ1-2; V: TRBV6-5; CDR3: CASSYSTQGGYTF; DNA: TGTGCCAGCAGTTACTCGACTCAGGGCGGCTACACCTTC
size: .; D: TRBD1; J: TRBJ1-4; V: TRBV15; CDR3: CATSRDFMGQANEKLFF; DNA: TGTGCCACCAGCAGAGATTTTATGGGACAGGCTAATGAAAAACTGTTTTTT
size: .; D: TRBD1; J: TRBJ1-3; V: TRBV19; CDR3: CASSRDSSGNTIYF; DNA: TGTGCCAGTAGTCGGGACAGCTCTGGAAACACCATATATTTT
size: .; D: .; J: TRBJ2-1; V: TRBV25-1; CDR3: CASSIERTVNEQFF; DNA: TGTGCCAGCAGTATCGAACGGACAGTCAATGAGCAGTTCTTC
size: .; D: TRBD1; J: TRBJ2-6; V: TRBV11-2; CDR3: CASSSGYRGLSSGANVLTF; DNA: TGTGCCAGCAGCTCCGGGTACAGGGGCCTGTCTTCTGGGGCCAACGTCCTGACTTTC
size: .; D: TRBD2; J: TRBJ2-1; V: TRBV6-2/TRBV6-3; CDR3: CASSFRRTSGSHNEQFF; DNA: TGTGCCAGCAGTTTCAGACGGACTAGCGGGAGTCACAATGAGCAGTTCTTC
size: .; D: .; J: TRBJ2-2; V: TRBV3-1/TRBV3-2; CDR3: CASSRRDTYTGELFF; DNA: TGTGCCAGCAGCCGAAGGGACACCTACACCGGGGAGCTGTTTTTT
size: .; D: TRBD1; J: TRBJ1-1; V: TRBV6-5; CDR3: CASSNSGTGVTEAFF; DNA: TGTGCCAGCAGTAACTCCGGGACAGGGGTCACTGAAGCTTTCTTT
size: once; D: .; J: TRBJ2-3; V: TRBV19; CDR3: CASSSAGRSTDTQYF; DNA: TGTGCCAGTAGTAGTGCTGGGAGGAGTACGGATACGCAGTATTTT
size: .; D: .; J: TRBJ1-4; V: TRBV4-3; CDR3: CASSQVSPTNEKLFF; DNA: TGCGCCAGCAGCCAAGTAAGCCCAACTAATGAAAAACTGTTTTTT
size: .; D: TRBD1; J: TRBJ1-2; V: TRBV10-3; CDR3: CASRTGDYGYTF; DNA: TGTGCCAGCCGAACAGGGGACTATGGCTACACCTTC
size: .; D: .; J: TRBJ2-1; V: TRBV6-2/TRBV6-3; CDR3: CASSLGRGNEQFF; DNA: TGTGCCAGCAGTTTGGGCCGAGGGAATGAGCAGTTCTTC
size: .; D: .; J: TRBJ1-4; V: TRBV28; CDR3: CASTLRHYNEKLFF; DNA: TGTGCCAGCACCCTCAGGCATTATAATGAAAAACTGTTTTTT
size: .; D: TRBD1; J: TRBJ2-3; V: TRBV19; CDR3: CASSRAGGSGTDTQYF; DNA: TGTGCCAGTAGTAGAGCAGGGGGCTCCGGGACAGATACGCAGTATTTT
size: .; D: TRBD1; J: TRBJ1-2; V: TRBV6-1; CDR3: CASSEYSAGPIGTGLGYTF; DNA: TGTGCCAGCAGTGAATATAGTGCCGGCCCGATCGGGACAGGGTTAGGCTACACCTTC
size: .; D: TRBD1; J: TRBJ1-4; V: TRBV10-2; CDR3: CASRGTGGPNEKLFF; DNA: TGCGCCAGCAGGGGGACAGGGGGTCCTAATGAAAAACTGTTTTTT
size: .; D: TRBD1; J: TRBJ2-7; V: TRBV7-7; CDR3: CASSPGTGREQYF; DNA: TGTGCTAGCAGCCCAGGGACAGGGCGCGAGCAGTACTTC
size: .; D: TRBD2; J: TRBJ2-3; V: TRBV7-2; CDR3: CASSRRRGGTDTQYF; DNA: TGTGCCAGCAGCCGCCGGCGGGGGGGCACAGATACGCAGTATTTT
size: once; D: TRBD2; J: TRBJ2-4; V: TRBV14; CDR3: CASSQELAGVRNIQYF; DNA: TGTGCCAGCAGCCAAGAGCTAGCGGGAGTGCGGAACATTCAGTACTTC
size: .; D: .; J: TRBJ2-2; V: TRBV4-1; CDR3: CASSQVSGNTGELFF; DNA: TGCGCCAGCAGCCAAGTTTCGGGGAACACCGGGGAGCTGTTTTTT
size: .; D: .; J: TRBJ1-5; V: TRBV15; CDR3: CATAHHQTGYQPQHF; DNA: TGTGCCACCGCCCATCACCAGACAGGCTATCAGCCCCAGCATTTT
size: .; D: TRBD2; J: TRBJ2-1; V: TRBV5-1; CDR3: CASSHLAGWRGDEQFF; DNA: TGCGCCAGCAGTCACCTAGCGGGGTGGAGGGGGGATGAGCAGTTCTTC
size: .; D: .; J: TRBJ2-5; V: TRBV9; CDR3: CASSVAVQETQYF; DNA: TGTGCCAGCAGCGTAGCCGTACAAGAGACCCAGTACTTC
size: .; D: .; J: TRBJ1-1; V: TRBV12-3/TRBV12-4; CDR3: CASRRDYSEAFF; DNA: TGTGCCAGCAGGAGAGATTACTCTGAAGCTTTCTTT
size: .; D: TRBD1; J: TRBJ1-1; V: TRBV7-9; CDR3: CASSQNRGTEAFF; DNA: TGTGCCAGCAGCCAAAACAGGGGCACTGAAGCTTTCTTT
size: once; D: .; J: TRBJ2-1; V: TRBV18; CDR3: CASSPPGVARNEQFF; DNA: TGTGCCAGCTCACCGCCTGGGGTAGCGCGGAATGAGCAGTTCTTC
size: .; D: TRBD2; J: TRBJ2-1; V: TRBV20-1; CDR3: CSASPGTSGYNEQFF; DNA: TGCAGTGCGAGTCCCGGGACTAGCGGATACAATGAGCAGTTCTTC
size: .; D: .; J: TRBJ2-1; V: TRBV27; CDR3: CASSLSSVSEQFF; DNA: TGTGCCAGCAGTTTATCCAGCGTCTCTGAGCAGTTCTTC
size: .; D: .; J: TRBJ1-1; V: TRBV3-1/TRBV3-2; CDR3: CASSQEVGADRAFF; DNA: TGTGCCAGCAGCCAAGAAGTAGGGGCGGATAGGGCTTTCTTT
size: .; D: TRBD2; J: TRBJ2-1; V: TRBV4-2; CDR3: CASRPGRGDSYNEQFF; DNA: TGTGCCAGCAGGCCGGGGAGGGGCGACTCCTACAATGAGCAGTTCTTC
size: .; D: .; J: TRBJ2-7; V: TRBV12-3/TRBV12-4; CDR3: CASSLSGYYEQYF; DNA: TGTGCCAGCAGTTTGAGCGGTTATTACGAGCAGTACTTC
size: once; D: .; J: TRBJ2-4; V: TRBV29-1; CDR3: CSVVLWQGFSIQYF; DNA: TGCAGCGTTGTACTTTGGCAGGGGTTTAGCATTCAGTACTTC
size: few; D: .; J: TRBJ1-5; V: TRBV6-2/TRBV6-3; CDR3: CASSYPRDRYSNQPQHF; DNA: TGTGCCAGCAGTTACCCCCGAGACAGGTATAGCAATCAGCCCCAGCATTTT
size: .; D: .; J: TRBJ2-7; V: TRBV19; CDR3: CASSIFRGAEQYF; DNA: TGTGCCAGTAGTATCTTCAGGGGAGCCGAGCAGTACTTC
size: .; D: .; J: TRBJ1-1; V: TRBV10-3; CDR3: CAISEGGETEAFF; DNA: TGTGCCATCAGTGAGGGAGGGGAGACTGAAGCTTTCTTT
size: .; D: .; J: TRBJ2-1; V: TRBV14; CDR3: CASSQGLGSLNEQFF; DNA: TGTGCCAGCAGCCAAGGACTAGGCTCTCTCAATGAGCAGTTCTTC
size: few; D: TRBD1; J: TRBJ1-5; V: TRBV9; CDR3: CASSVGQGYQPQHF; DNA: TGTGCCAGCAGCGTAGGACAGGGGTATCAGCCCCAGCATTTT
size: .; D: TRBD1; J: TRBJ2-1; V: TRBV11-3; CDR3: CASSSDRGSYNEQFF; DNA: TGTGCCAGCAGCTCGGACAGGGGGTCCTACAATGAGCAGTTCTTC
size: .; D: TRBD1; J: TRBJ1-1; V: TRBV5-6; CDR3: CASSFNRGLTEAFF; DNA: TGTGCCAGCAGCTTCAACAGGGGGCTCACTGAAGCTTTCTTT
size: .; D: TRBD1; J: TRBJ2-1; V: TRBV28; CDR3: CASSTGGGYNEQFF; DNA: TGTGCCAGCAGTACAGGGGGCGGATATAATGAGCAGTTCTTC
size: .; D: .; J: TRBJ2-3; V: TRBV5-1; CDR3: CASSLGSRRTDTQYF; DNA: TGCGCCAGCAGCCTCGGTAGCAGACGCACAGATACGCAGTATTTT
size: .; D: TRBD1; J: TRBJ1-2; V: TRBV2; CDR3: CASRDRDSRNGYTF; DNA: TGTGCCAGCAGGGACCGGGACAGCCGTAATGGCTACACCTTC
size: .; D: TRBD2; J: TRBJ2-5; V: TRBV25-1; CDR3: CASGTSGQETQYF; DNA: TGTGCCAGCGGGACTAGCGGGCAAGAGACCCAGTACTTC
size: once; D: .; J: TRBJ2-1; V: TRBV19; CDR3: CASSTSARAHEQFF; DNA: TGTGCCAGTAGTACTAGTGCCAGGGCCCATGAGCAGTTCTTC
size: .; D: .; J: TRBJ1-5; V: TRBV4-1; CDR3: CASRDNRGNQPQHF; DNA: TGCGCCAGCAGAGACAACAGGGGCAATCAGCCCCAGCATTTT